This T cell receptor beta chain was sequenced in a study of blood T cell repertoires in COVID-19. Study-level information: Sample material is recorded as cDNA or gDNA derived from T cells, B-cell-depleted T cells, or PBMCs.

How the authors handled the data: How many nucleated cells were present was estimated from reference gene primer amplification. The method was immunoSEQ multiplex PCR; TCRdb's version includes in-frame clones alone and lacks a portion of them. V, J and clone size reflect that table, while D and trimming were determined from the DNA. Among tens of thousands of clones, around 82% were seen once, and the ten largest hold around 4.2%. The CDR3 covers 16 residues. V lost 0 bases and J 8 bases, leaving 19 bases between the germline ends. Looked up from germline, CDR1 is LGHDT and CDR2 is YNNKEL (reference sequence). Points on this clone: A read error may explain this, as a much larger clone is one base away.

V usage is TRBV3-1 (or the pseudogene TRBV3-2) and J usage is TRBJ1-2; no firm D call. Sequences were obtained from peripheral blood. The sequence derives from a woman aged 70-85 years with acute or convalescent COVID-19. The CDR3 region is CASSQDHGEAGRGYTF. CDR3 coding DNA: TGTGCCAGCAGCCAAGATCATGGAGAGGCTGGTAGGGGCTACACCTTC.